The rows below give T cell receptor beta chains drawn from one sample of a study of blood T cell repertoires in COVID-19. Data came from immunoSEQ multiplex PCR; TCRdb stores just in-frame clones and leaves some out. In the table there are 180,000 or so clones, approximately 86% of which are singletons. Material for sequencing was peripheral blood. These receptors were obtained from a man in his sixties with acute or convalescent COVID-19. Both conserved end residues are part of each CDR3.

V | CDR3
TRBV29-1 | CSVEDTGGGYEQYF
TRBV11-2 | CASSFSGSDTQYF
TRBV19 | CASSIQPGLITGELFF
TRBV12-3/TRBV12-4 | CASSSAPRQPQHF
TRBV9 | CASSVLPGGNTEAFF
TRBV27 | CASSLEGRKGEAFF
TRBV9 | CASSADPRGTEAFF
TRBV9 | CASSATSGRFNEQFF
TRBV20-1 | CSASSNRLTLAYEQYF
TRBV18 | CASSPGQYNSPLHF
TRBV9 | CASSEPQLGGGRGYNEQFF
TRBV28 | CASRPAGGALNEKLFF
TRBV27 | CASSSQAFAGEKLFF
TRBV27 | CASSLNRGNQPQHF
TRBV24-1 | CATSGPTYEQYF
TRBV28 | CASSLVGGTGTDTQYF
TRBV9 | CASSARLAGNNEQFF
TRBV25-1 | CASSEGGAEGLYGYTF
TRBV7-8 | CASSLFGLAGSSYEQYF
TRBV19 | CASSMAGAGYGYTF
TRBV28 | CASSLTSYGYTF
TRBV2 | CASRRLAGTHNEQFF
TRBV10-1 | CASSEGLAGGQETQYF
TRBV4-1 | CASSQASGDSYEQYF
TRBV4-1 | CASSRGGGTDTQYF
TRBV5-1 | CASSLGQGASPLHF
TRBV5-1 | CASSLGQGRETQYF
TRBV9 | CASSSTEGYEQYF
TRBV6-5 | CASSYSGRVYEKLFF
TRBV5-1 | CASSLSSRGVADTQYF
TRBV28 | CASSPPRDSSYEQYF
TRBV6-5 | CASSYSGGPYEQYF
TRBV28 | CASSSVNTGELFF
TRBV6-5 | CASTQPGRWYGYTF
TRBV18 | CASSLLKGTGGGSSNEKLFF
TRBV19 | CASSLSGLVLNEQFF
TRBV7-3 | CASSLYPAGLALGNEQFF
TRBV5-1 | CASSLTQGTEAFF
TRBV9 | CASSVDNSGNTIYF
TRBV5-1 | CASSPGARGTEAFF
TRBV28 | CASSLLYTSGSGYTF
TRBV6-5 | CASSYSAGGTEAFF
TRBV7-3 | CASSRGNRVNGETQYF